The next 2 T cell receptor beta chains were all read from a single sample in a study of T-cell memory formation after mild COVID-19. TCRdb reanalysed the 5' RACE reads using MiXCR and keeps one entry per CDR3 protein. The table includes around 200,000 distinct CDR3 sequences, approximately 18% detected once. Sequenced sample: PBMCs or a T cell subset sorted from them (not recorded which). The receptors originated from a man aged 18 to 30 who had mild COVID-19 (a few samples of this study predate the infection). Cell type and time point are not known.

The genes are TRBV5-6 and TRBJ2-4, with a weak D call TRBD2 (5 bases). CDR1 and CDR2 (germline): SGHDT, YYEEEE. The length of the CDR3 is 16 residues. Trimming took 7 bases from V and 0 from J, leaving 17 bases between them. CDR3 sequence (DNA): TGTGCCAGCTGGACTGACGGATTCTTAGCCAAAAACATTCAGTACTTC. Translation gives CASWTDGFLAKNIQYF.

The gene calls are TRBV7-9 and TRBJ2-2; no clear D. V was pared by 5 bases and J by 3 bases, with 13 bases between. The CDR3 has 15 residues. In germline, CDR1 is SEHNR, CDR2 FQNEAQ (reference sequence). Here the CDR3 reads CASSRFRVDTGELFF. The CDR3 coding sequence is TGTGCCAGCAGCCGGTTTAGGGTCGACACCGGGGAGCTGTTTTTT.